One and the same sample provided the 4 T cell receptor beta chains below, sequenced in a study of OX40 agonist ivuxolimab in advanced cancers. To prepare the library, the immunoSEQ multiplex PCR assay was applied. TCRdb took this table from immuneACCESS and kept in-frame rearrangements with V and J called. Such tables lack part of the clones; where checked against another copy, unresolved V genes explain under half of the gap, and the rest is unexplained. This sample has around 79,000 clones in its table, and 92% of those were observed once. The ten largest make up approximately 9.3% of the sample. The specimen was CD4+ or CD8+ T cells sorted from blood, collected in a trial of the OX40 agonist ivuxolimab. The receptors originated from an adult with an advanced solid tumor such as melanoma, head and neck, liver or kidney cancer.

This chain uses TRBV9 with TRBJ1-4, with D perhaps TRBD1 (6 bases). CDR3 length equals 16 residues. Looked up from germline, CDR1 is SGDLS and CDR2 is YYNGEE. The ends were cut back, 4 bases at V and 0 bases at J, with 13 bases in the middle. The CDR3 DNA follows: TGTGCCAGCAGCCCACGGACAGAAGCAACTAATGAAAAACTGTTTTTT. It encodes CASSPRTEATNEKLFF.

The V and J genes are TRBV18 and TRBJ2-7, with D tentatively TRBD2 (5 bases). CDR1 and CDR2 from the germline V gene are KGHSH and LQKENI. This CDR3 has 13 amino acids. V was cut by 3 bases and J by 4 bases, with 10 bases left in between. In nucleotides, the CDR3 is TGTGCCAGCTCACCGGAGGACGGGTACGAGCAGTACTTC. Its protein product is CASSPEDGYEQYF.

The sample holds one count of this clone. The J gene is TRBJ2-5, the V gene TRBV10-3; 7 nucleotides agree with TRBD2. Trimming removed 3 bases from V and 1 base from J; junction bases left unmatched: 5. This CDR3 region has 15 residues. In germline, CDR1 is ENHRY, CDR2 SYGVKD. The CDR3 sequence is CAISDSPSGQETQYF. In DNA form, the CDR3 reads TGTGCCATCAGTGATTCGCCTAGCGGCCAAGAGACCCAGTACTTC.

V gene TRBV9 combines with J gene TRBJ2-7; 9 bases line up with TRBD2. The CDR3 runs to 15 residues. The germline V gene encodes CDR1 SGDLS and CDR2 YYNGEE. With V trimmed by 2 bases and J by 7 bases, 10 bases remained unmatched. CDR3: CASSVSGGPPGEQYF. CDR3 DNA: TGTGCCAGCAGCGTCAGCGGGGGGCCACCGGGGGAGCAGTACTTC.